Sequencing of this T cell receptor beta chain was carried out in a study of blood T cell repertoires in COVID-19. On the study more broadly: Acute and convalescent COVID-19 specimens originated in the United States, Italy and Spain.

This CDR3 contains 16 residues. Germline V gene sequence: CDR1 SGHDT, CDR2 YYEEEE. The V and J ends lost 0 bases and 2 bases respectively, with 14 bases between them. Assay: immunoSEQ multiplex PCR; the TCRdb copy retains only in-frame clones and omits some. The sample gives under 65,000 clones, over 75% of which show up once; 16% is in the top ten. The material sequenced was peripheral blood. The TCR originated in a man aged 80 or over with acute or convalescent COVID-19. The chain carries TRBV5-6 and TRBJ2-5; perhaps TRBD1 as D (6 bases). In DNA form, the CDR3 reads TGTGCCAGCAGCTTGGCGCAAGGACAGCCACAAGAGACCCAGTACTTC. Translating it yields CASSLAQGQPQETQYF.